Shown below are 19 T cell receptor beta chains from a single sample sequenced in a study of cytomegalovirus exposure and HLA in healthy donors. With 60 Vbeta and 13 Jbeta primers, the PCR was carried out. TCRdb's table, derived via immunoSEQ multiplex PCR, lists solely in-frame clones and lacks some. The repertoire holds around 96,000 clones, with about 84% as singletons. The specimen was PBMCs. The receptors shown here come from a man between 18 and 35 years old in good health and CMV-seronegative.

The J gene is TRBJ2-5, the V gene TRBV10-3; TRBD1 matches 7 bases. The J call is doubtful: the DNA matches TRBJ2-7 better. Germline CDR1 is ENHRY and CDR2 is SYGVKD. CDR3 size: 14 residues. CDR3 nucleotide sequence: TGTGCCATCAGTGAGCCGACAGGGCATGGCGAGCAGTACTTC. Protein product: CAISEPTGHGEQYF.

V is TRBV7-2 and J is TRBJ2-7, with 8 bases that match TRBD1. Losses at the gene ends were 3 bases for V and 2 bases for J; bases not matched to a gene: 3. Looked up from germline, CDR1 is SGHTA and CDR2 is FQGNSA. This CDR3 is 14 amino acids long. The DNA for the CDR3 is TGTGCCAGCAGCTTCTGGACAGGGCCCTACGAGCAGTACTTC. Protein product: CASSFWTGPYEQYF.

V usage is TRBV19 and J usage is TRBJ1-1; perhaps TRBD1 as D (6 bases). The CDR3 consists of 15 residues. Trimming removed 3 bases from V and 4 bases from J, with 15 bases in between. Germline CDR1 and CDR2: LNHDA and SQIVND (reference sequence). The CDR3 here is CASSMDSGGTTEAFF. Here the CDR3 DNA reads TGTGCCAGTAGTATGGACAGCGGGGGGACCACTGAAGCTTTCTTT.

J is TRBJ1-2 and V is TRBV7-8; TRBD1 aligns across 8 bases. With V trimmed by 6 bases and J by 3 bases, 9 bases remained unmatched. This CDR3 has 15 amino acids. Germline loops: CDR1 SGHVS, CDR2 FQNEAQ. In nucleotides, the CDR3 is TGTGCCAGCAGTAGAACTACAGGGGGTTACTATGGCTACACCTTC. Translated: CASSRTTGGYYGYTF.

This chain uses TRBV19 with TRBJ2-3, with 9 bases lining up with TRBD2. The CDR3 totals 17 residues. The germline V gene encodes CDR1 LNHDA and CDR2 SQIVND (reference sequence). V lost 7 bases, J lost 3 bases, and 14 bases stayed unmatched. This CDR3 reads CASTKRGVPRGTDTQYF. CDR3 DNA sequence: TGTGCCAGTACAAAGCGGGGGGTCCCTCGTGGGACAGATACGCAGTATTTT. Complete variable domain (other parts from reference TRBV19 and TRBJ2-3): DGGITQSPKYLFRKEGQNVTLSCEQNLNHDAMYWYRQDPGQGLRLIYYSQIVNDFQKGDIAEGYSVSREKKESFPLTVTSAQKNPTAFYLCASTKRGVPRGTDTQYFGPGTRLTVL.

The chain links TRBV5-6 to TRBJ1-2; the D gene is possibly TRBD1 (6 bases). The CDR3 length is 13 residues. The ends were cut back, 2 bases at V and 2 bases at J, with 7 bases in the middle. Germline CDR1 reads SGHDT; CDR2 reads YYEEEE. CDR3 protein: CASSLGGNYGYTF. In DNA, the CDR3 is TGTGCCAGCAGCTTAGGGGGAAACTATGGCTACACCTTC.

This clone is a singleton in its sample. The V and J genes are TRBV27 and TRBJ2-1; 8 bases align to TRBD1. The CDR3 runs to 17 residues. With 6 bases clipped from V and 6 bases from J, the junction kept 16 bases outside the gene matches. Germline loops: CDR1 MNHEY, CDR2 SMNVEV (reference sequence). CDR3 nucleotide sequence: TGTGCCAGCAGACCCCCTCCCCAGGGGGCCTTCGTCAATGAGCAGTTCTTC. Translating gives CASRPPPQGAFVNEQFF.

V is TRBV12-5 and J is TRBJ2-1, with 7 bases that match TRBD1. The CDR3 extends over 14 amino acids. Germline V gives CDR1 LGHNT, CDR2 FRNRAP. V lost 6 bases to trimming and J lost 0 bases; unmatched junction nucleotides: 2. The DNA for the CDR3 is TGTGCTAGTGGGGGACAGTCCTCCTACAATGAGCAGTTCTTC. It encodes CASGGQSSYNEQFF.

The chain has TRBV19 and TRBJ1-6, with D perhaps TRBD1 (6 bases). This CDR3 has 14 amino acids. V lost 7 bases to trimming and J lost 9 bases, with 16 bases between them. Per the germline V gene, CDR1 is LNHDA and CDR2 is SQIVND (reference sequence). DNA of the CDR3: TGTGCCAGTACGACGCAGGGGCTCGTTTCACCCCTCCACTTT. Translated, it gives CASTTQGLVSPLHF.

This rearrangement joins TRBV9 to TRBJ2-3; 9 bases match TRBD2. Germline loops: CDR1 SGDLS, CDR2 YYNGEE. The CDR3 sequence is 16 residues long. After removal of 0 bases from V and 3 bases from J, the junction contained 5 bases not matched to a gene. The CDR3 sequence: CASSVVGSGGTDTQYF. Written as DNA, the CDR3 is TGTGCCAGCAGCGTAGTAGGTAGCGGGGGAACAGATACGCAGTATTTT.

This clone occurred a few times. The chain combines TRBV5-4 with TRBJ1-1; TRBD1 matches at 7 bases. The trim removed 3 bases at V and 3 bases at J, leaving 11 bases unmatched. CDR3 length: 16 residues. CDR1 is SGHNT and CDR2 is YYREEE in the germline V gene (reference sequence). The CDR3 DNA reads TGTGCCAGCAGCTCCACAGTCAGACAGGGTGACACTGAAGCTTTCTTT. Protein: CASSSTVRQGDTEAFF.

V is TRBV7-8 and J is TRBJ1-5, with 9 bases that match TRBD1. Trimming at V came to 6 bases and at J to 5 bases, leaving 5 bases not matched to a gene. Germline CDR1 reads SGHVS; CDR2 reads FQNEAQ. CDR3 size: 14 residues. CDR3 region: CASSFGQGYQPQHF. The CDR3 region has the DNA TGTGCCAGCAGTTTTGGACAGGGGTATCAGCCCCAGCATTTT.

The chain combines TRBV2 with TRBJ2-5, with a tentative D call TRBD2 (5 bases). The DNA end favors TRBJ2-7, so the J call may be wrong. Germline-derived CDR1 and CDR2 are SNHLY and FYNNEI. This CDR3 has 15 amino acids. The DNA for the CDR3 is TGTGCCAGCAGTGAAGTTCCGGGAAGTTCCTACGAGCAGTACTTC. Protein product: CASSEVPGSSYEQYF.

V is TRBV18 and J is TRBJ1-3; D remains unclear. Germline V lookup: CDR1 KGHSH, CDR2 LQKENI. Trimming removed 2 bases from V and 2 bases from J, with 13 bases in between. The CDR3 is made up of 16 amino acids. CDR3 loop: CASSPTAGLTGNTIYF. Written as DNA, the CDR3 is TGTGCCAGCTCACCAACCGCCGGACTCACTGGAAACACCATATATTTT. Using reference TRBV18 and TRBJ1-3 for the parts outside the CDR3, the full variable domain is NAGVMQNPRHLVRRRGQEARLRCSPMKGHSHVYWYRQLPEEGLKFMVYLQKENIIDESGMPKERFSAEFPKEGPSILRIQQVVRGDSAAYFCASSPTAGLTGNTIYFGEGSWLTVV.

As for this clone: The junction differs from germline at one of its ends, possibly a read error. This chain joins TRBV7-9 and TRBJ1-2; D gene uncertain. Germline CDR1 SEHNR, CDR2 FQNEAQ (reference sequence). The CDR3 runs to 12 residues. CDR3 region: CSSERTFYGYTF. The CDR3 nucleotides read TGTTCCAGCGAGCGCACTTTCTATGGCTACACCTTC.

This clone was found once. The chain recombines TRBV6-5 with TRBJ1-1; the D is unclear. Deletions cut 1 base from V and 5 bases from J, with 8 bases between. Looked up from germline, CDR1 is MNHEY and CDR2 is SVGAGI. The CDR3 is 13 amino acids. This CDR3 is CASSYFGDTEAFF. CDR3 DNA sequence: TGTGCCAGCAGTTACTTCGGGGATACTGAAGCTTTCTTT.

Comments on this clone: This CDR3 is also generated by other DNA sequences in the sample. The chain employs TRBV5-6 and TRBJ2-7, with 11 bases fitting TRBD2. V trimming: 3 bases; J trimming: 0 bases; junction bases outside the gene matches: 8. The CDR3 extends over 17 amino acids. Germline loops: CDR1 SGHDT, CDR2 YYEEEE. In DNA, the CDR3 is TGTGCCAGCAGCTCCACTAGCGGGGGCGACAGCTCCTACGAGCAGTACTTC. Translation: CASSSTSGGDSSYEQYF.

This chain joins TRBV6-1 and TRBJ2-7; D may be TRBD1 (6 bases). This CDR3 has 11 amino acids. Germline assignment: CDR1 MNHNS and CDR2 SASEGT. The ends were cut back, 7 bases at V and 4 bases at J, with 8 bases in the middle. CDR3 residues: CASTDRYEQYF. In DNA form, the CDR3 reads TGTGCCAGCACCGACAGGTACGAGCAGTACTTC.

The chain recombines TRBV25-1 with TRBJ2-7; tentatively, D is TRBD1 (6 bases). The CDR3 is 17 amino acids. V lost 1 base, J lost 9 bases, and 25 bases lay in between. Germline V gives CDR1 MGHDK, CDR2 SYGVNS. The CDR3, as DNA: TGTGCCAGCAGTGAATGGGCGGCCGGGACACCGTACTCTGCGCAGTACTTC. Translation: CASSEWAAGTPYSAQYF.